This T cell receptor beta chain was recorded in a study of control samples from healthy donors and cancer patients. Trimming took off 0 bases at V and 2 bases at J, with 9 bases between the two ends. Germline loops: CDR1 ENHRY, CDR2 SYGVKD. The CDR3 is 15 residues long. The method was immunoSEQ multiplex PCR; TCRdb's version includes in-frame clones alone and lacks a portion of them. Among some 82,000 clones listed, about 79% were seen once. This sequence originates from a man in his fifties or sixties with head and neck cancer. V usage is TRBV10-3 and J usage is TRBJ2-3; tentatively, D is TRBD1 or TRBD2 (5 bases each). Sequences were obtained from PBMCs. CDR3 loop: CAISESGVFTDTQYF. The CDR3 nucleotides are TGTGCCATCAGTGAGTCGGGGGTCTTCACAGATACGCAGTATTTT.